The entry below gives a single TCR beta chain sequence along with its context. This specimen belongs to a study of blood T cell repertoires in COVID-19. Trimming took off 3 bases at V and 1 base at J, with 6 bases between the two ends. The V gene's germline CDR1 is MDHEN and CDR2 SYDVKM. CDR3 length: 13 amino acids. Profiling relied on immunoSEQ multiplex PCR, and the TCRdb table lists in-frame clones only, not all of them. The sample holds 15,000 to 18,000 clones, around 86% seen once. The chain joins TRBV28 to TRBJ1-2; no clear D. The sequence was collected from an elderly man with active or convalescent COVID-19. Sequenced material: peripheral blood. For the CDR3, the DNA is TGTGCCAGCAGTTTCGGTAATAACTATGGCTACACCTTC. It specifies CASSFGNNYGYTF.